A single sample gave rise to the 15 T cell receptor beta chains below, sequenced in a study of regulatory T cells in long-lasting Graves disease. Construction of the TCR beta libraries employed iRepertoire HTBI primers in conjunction with Arm-PCR of CDR3 regions. TCRdb passed the multiplex PCR reads through MiXCR, listing each CDR3 protein once. The sample carries about 200,000 distinct CDR3 sequences, roughly a fifth recorded once. Time point noted: newly diagnosed GD, antithyroid drugs for less than 3 months. RNA isolated from PBMCs was used to make the TCR library. These data were also filed under a second study, of T cells in Graves' hyperthyroidism and ophthalmopathy.

The material sequenced was peripheral blood mononuclear cells (PBMCs), taken at new diagnosis, from a patient treated with antithyroid drugs. Receptors originate from a woman aged 25 to 39 with Graves disease.

This clonotype was observed at least ten times. The rearrangement joins TRBV18 to TRBJ1-1, with 7 bases fitting TRBD1. CDR3 length: 16 amino acids. CDR1 and CDR2 from the germline V gene are KGHSH and LQKENI. V shed 1 base and J 8 bases; nucleotides not matched to a gene: 13. The DNA of the CDR3 is TGTGCCAGCTCACCACAGGGGGCGCATATGACTCTGGAAGCTTTCTTT. Protein: CASSPQGAHMTLEAFF.

This clonotype was picked up many times. The V gene is TRBV19, the J gene TRBJ1-1; D unresolved. V lost 3 bases, J lost 1 base, and 15 bases lay in between. This CDR3 spans 16 amino acids. Per the germline V gene, CDR1 is LNHDA and CDR2 is SQIVND (reference sequence). CDR3 DNA: TGTGCCAGTAGTATTCTTTATGGTCGGTGGAACACTGAAGCTTTCTTT. It is translated as CASSILYGRWNTEAFF. The entire variable domain, with the rest obtained from reference TRBV19 and TRBJ1-1, is as follows: DGGITQSPKYLFRKEGQNVTLSCEQNLNHDAMYWYRQDPGQGLRLIYYSQIVNDFQKGDIAEGYSVSREKKESFPLTVTSAQKNPTAFYLCASSILYGRWNTEAFFGQGTRLTVV.

This clonotype has more than one count but fewer than ten. The chain links TRBV9 to TRBJ1-2; D is unclear. This CDR3 contains 13 residues. Per germline, CDR1 SGDLS and CDR2 YYNGEE. Between the trimmed V and J ends, which lost 3 bases and 3 bases, there was a span of 9 bases. CDR3 bases: TGTGCCAGCAGCGGGCAGGAATACTATGGCTACACCTTC. Protein: CASSGQEYYGYTF. The variable domain in full, completed from reference TRBV9 and TRBJ1-2, reads DSGVTQTPKHLITATGQRVTLRCSPRSGDLSVYWYQQSLDQGLQFLIQYYNGEERAKGNILERFSAQQFPDLHSELNLSSLELGDSALYFCASSGQEYYGYTFGSGTRLTVV.

The sample holds many counts of this clonotype. The V and J genes are TRBV3-1 and TRBJ1-1; 11 bases are shared with TRBD1. The germline V gene encodes CDR1 LGHDT and CDR2 YNNKEL (reference sequence). The V gene end was trimmed by 4 bases and the J gene end by 4 bases; junction bases not matched to a gene: 5. The CDR3 loop spans 15 amino acids. This chain's CDR3 is CASSPRTGGGTEAFF. The CDR3 DNA sequence: TGTGCCAGCAGCCCTCGGACAGGGGGCGGCACTGAAGCTTTCTTT.

J is TRBJ2-1 and V is TRBV6-8, with 8 nucleotides matching TRBD1. The CDR3 is 13 amino acids. Per germline, CDR1 MNHGY and CDR2 SAAAGT. Losses at the gene ends were 5 bases for V and 5 bases for J; bases not matched to a gene: 2. The CDR3 DNA reads TGTGCCAGCAGTCGACAGGGGAACAATGAGCAGTTCTTC. Translating it yields CASSRQGNNEQFF.

The sample holds many counts of this clonotype. The chain joins TRBV7-9 to TRBJ1-2; 12 nucleotides match TRBD1. The germline V gene encodes CDR1 SEHNR and CDR2 FQNEAQ (reference sequence). The length of the CDR3 is 20 residues. Unmatched junction bases numbered 21, after V lost 2 bases and J lost 8 bases. The CDR3 nucleotides are TGTGCCAGCAGCTTAAATAACCCAGGACATCGGGGACAGGGGGCGAAAGGCTACACCTTC. This codes for CASSLNNPGHRGQGAKGYTF.

The genes are TRBV6-2 or TRBV6-3 and TRBJ1-5, with D possibly TRBD1 on 6 matching bases. From germline, CDR1 is MNHEY and CDR2 SVGEGT. Trimming left V 4 bases short and J 4 bases short, with 11 bases between. The CDR3 covers 14 residues. In nucleotides, the CDR3 is TGTGCCAGCAGTTCTTTGGACAGTAATCAGCCCCAGCATTTT. It is translated as CASSSLDSNQPQHF.

This clonotype was found a few times. The chain links TRBV18 to TRBJ2-3; D is unresolved. Trimming shortened V by 0 bases and J by 0 bases, and 4 bases separated the two germline ends. Germline CDR1 KGHSH, CDR2 LQKENI. The CDR3 consists of 14 residues. CDR3 amino acids: CASSPPASTDTQYF. The CDR3 DNA is TGTGCCAGCTCACCACCGGCTAGCACAGATACGCAGTATTTT.

There are many counts of this clonotype. The CDR3 sequence is CASSVGDRGTEAFF. DNA for the CDR3: TGTGCCAGCAGCGTAGGGGACAGGGGCACTGAAGCTTTCTTT. The chain links TRBV9 to TRBJ1-1, with 10 nucleotides matching TRBD1. V shed 0 bases, J shed 4 bases, and the junction held 0 bases outside the gene matches. The CDR3 has 14 residues. CDR1 is SGDLS, CDR2 YYNGEE, per germline.

At least ten counts were recorded for this clonotype. The genes are TRBV3-1 and TRBJ1-2; no reliable D call. V lost 4 bases and J 4 bases, leaving 10 bases between the germline ends. This CDR3 region has 13 residues. Germline lookup yields CDR1 LGHDT and CDR2 YNNKEL (reference sequence). CDR3 sequence (DNA): TGTGCCAGCAGCCGCACCGCTCCCTATGGCTACACCTTC. Translated, it gives CASSRTAPYGYTF.

J is TRBJ2-3 and V is TRBV5-1; the match to TRBD2 covers 8 bases. The CDR3 covers 14 residues. Germline loops: CDR1 SGHRS, CDR2 YFSETQ. V lost 7 bases to trimming and J lost 0 bases; unmatched junction nucleotides: 4. CDR3 sequence: CASGTSGSTDTQYF. The CDR3 coding sequence is TGCGCCAGCGGAACTAGCGGCAGCACAGATACGCAGTATTTT.

This clonotype was picked up many times. V gene TRBV29-1 combines with J gene TRBJ1-2; 8 bases fit TRBD1. The CDR3 runs to 14 residues. V lost 6 bases, J lost 4 bases, and 10 bases stayed unmatched. CDR1 is SQVTM and CDR2 is ANQGSEA in the germline V gene. This chain's CDR3 is CSVERTGSGYGYTF. The CDR3 DNA is TGCAGCGTCGAGAGGACAGGGTCGGGCTATGGCTACACCTTC.

This clonotype was observed at least ten times. This chain joins TRBV5-6 and TRBJ2-5, with 8 bases identical to TRBD1. Germline CDR1 and CDR2: SGHDT and YYEEEE. The CDR3 extends over 14 amino acids. The V gene end was trimmed by 4 bases and the J gene end by 4 bases; junction bases not matched to a gene: 6. The DNA of the CDR3 is TGTGCCAGCAGCGGCGGACAGGGCGGAGAGACCCAGTACTTC. Protein: CASSGGQGGETQYF.

This clonotype has at least ten counts. CDR3 protein: CASSPSGGAGDTQYF. Written as DNA, the CDR3 is TGTGCCAGCAGTCCCAGCGGGGGGGCGGGAGATACGCAGTATTTT. The chain recombines TRBV12-3 or TRBV12-4 with TRBJ2-3; 10 bases fit TRBD2. This CDR3 is 15 amino acids long. The V segment lost 5 bases and the J segment 5 bases; nucleotides outside the gene matches: 7.

This clonotype has at least ten counts. This rearrangement joins TRBV7-9 to TRBJ2-7, with D perhaps TRBD1 (5 bases). The length of the CDR3 is 18 residues. Trimming removed 3 bases from V and 0 bases from J, with 21 bases in between. Germline lookup yields CDR1 SEHNR and CDR2 FQNEAQ (reference sequence). DNA for the CDR3: TGTGCCAGCAGCTTTAGGCCCCCGACAGATTTTAGCTCCTACGAGCAGTACTTC. Its protein product is CASSFRPPTDFSSYEQYF.